This T cell receptor (beta chain) was sequenced during a study of response to subunit inactivated influenza vaccine. TCRdb reanalysed the RT-PCR reads using MiXCR and keeps one entry per CDR3 protein. Found here are roughly 160,000 distinct CDR3 sequences, 9.5% to 12% of them singletons; the top ten hold around 40%. This clonotype was observed at least ten times. Germline lookup yields CDR1 SNHLY and CDR2 FYNNEI. The V and J ends lost 2 bases and 6 bases respectively, with 4 bases between them. The CDR3 spans 12 residues. This receptor was taken from a man between 45 and 75 years old who received an inactivated influenza vaccine. Sequenced here: CD8+ T cells sorted from PBMCs, sampled around 2 years after vaccination. This chain uses TRBV2 with TRBJ2-2; no clear D gene. Here the CDR3 reads CASSEWAGELFF. The CDR3 region has the DNA TGTGCCAGCAGTGAATGGGCCGGGGAGCTGTTTTTT.